The 28 T cell receptor beta chains below all came from one sample that was sequenced in a study of cytomegalovirus exposure and HLA in healthy donors. This table comes from immunoSEQ multiplex PCR, and its TCRdb copy is limited to in-frame clones, with some not included. The sample holds over 80,000 clones, 85% seen once. The sequenced sample consisted of PBMCs. The receptors were gathered from a man between 18 and 35 years old in good health and CMV-seropositive.

V and J are TRBV29-1 and TRBJ2-3; TRBD2 might be the D (5 bases). CDR1 and CDR2 from the germline V gene are SQVTM and ANQGSEA. The CDR3 is 13 residues long. The V end was cut by 7 bases, the J end by 2 bases, with 13 bases between. CDR3 protein: CSAAVPPTDTQYF. CDR3 coding DNA: TGCAGCGCAGCGGTACCCCCCACAGATACGCAGTATTTT.

Turning to this clone: Other DNA sequences in this sample translate to the same CDR3. The chain employs TRBV5-1 and TRBJ1-5; TRBD1 matches at 8 bases. This CDR3 has 15 residues. The ends lost 0 bases at V and 2 bases at J; junction bases unmatched: 1. Germline assignment: CDR1 SGHRS and CDR2 YFSETQ. This chain's CDR3 is CASSLAGQGNQPQHF. The CDR3 DNA reads as TGCGCCAGCAGCTTGGCGGGACAGGGCAATCAGCCCCAGCATTTT.

This chain joins TRBV6-5 and TRBJ2-7; 9 nucleotides match TRBD2. The V segment lost 5 bases and the J segment 2 bases; nucleotides outside the gene matches: 4. The CDR3 is 14 residues long. Germline lookup yields CDR1 MNHEY and CDR2 SVGAGI. This chain's CDR3 is CASSPTSGPYEQYV. The CDR3 DNA is TGTGCCAGCAGTCCGACTAGCGGCCCCTACGAGCAGTACGTC.

In DNA form, the CDR3 reads TGCAGCGTTGAAGATCGGGGTTCCTACGAGCAGTACTTC. It yields the protein CSVEDRGSYEQYF. The V call is TRBV29-1, the J call TRBJ2-7, with a tentative D call TRBD2 (5 bases). The CDR3 length is 13 residues. CDR1 is SQVTM, CDR2 ANQGSEA, per germline. Trimming cost V 0 bases and J 1 base, with 7 bases left between them.

This chain connects TRBV25-1 to TRBJ2-2; D may be TRBD1 (5 bases). CDR1 is MGHDK and CDR2 is SYGVNS in the germline V gene. This CDR3 has 18 amino acids. V gave up 4 bases and J gave up 3 bases, with 21 bases separating them. CDR3 nucleotides: TGTGCCAGCAGTGGAAGGGGCTCGAATGGGATGGACACCGGGGAGCTGTTTTTT. It codes for CASSGRGSNGMDTGELFF. Full variable domain (missing parts from reference TRBV25-1 and TRBJ2-2): EADIYQTPRYLVIGTGKKITLECSQTMGHDKMYWYQQDPGMELHLIHYSYGVNSTEKGDLSSESTVSRIRTEHFPLTLESARPSHTSQYLCASSGRGSNGMDTGELFFGEGSRLTVL.

The chain employs TRBV5-5 and TRBJ2-6; tentative D call: TRBD1 (6 bases). Germline CDR1 is SGHKS and CDR2 is YYEKEE (reference sequence). This CDR3 contains 15 residues. V was pared by 7 bases and J by 4 bases, with 15 bases between. In DNA, the CDR3 is TGTGCCAGCCTTAAGGTGGGGGCAGGGGCCAACGTCCTGACTTTC. It is translated as CASLKVGAGANVLTF.

The chain links TRBV27 to TRBJ2-4, with 7 bases fitting TRBD1. Losses at the gene ends were 6 bases for V and 2 bases for J; bases not matched to a gene: 7. CDR1 is MNHEY, CDR2 SMNVEV, per germline (reference sequence). The CDR3 spans 15 residues. In DNA form, the CDR3 reads TGTGCCAGCAGCTCTACAGGGGTCCCCAAAAACATTCAGTACTTC. Amino acid sequence: CASSSTGVPKNIQYF.

This clone was seen only a few times. This chain joins TRBV15 and TRBJ1-4; D might be TRBD1 (5 bases). With 0 bases removed from V and 5 bases from J, the gap between germline ends came to 13 bases. The CDR3 runs to 16 residues. Germline V gene data show CDR1 as LNHNV and CDR2 as YYDKDF (reference sequence). The CDR3 loop is CATSRERGQGNEKLFF. As DNA, the CDR3 is TGTGCCACCAGCAGAGAGCGTGGGCAGGGAAATGAAAAACTGTTTTTT. Based on the CDR3 plus reference TRBV15 and TRBJ1-4, the full variable domain is DAMVIQNPRYQVTQFGKPVTLSCSQTLNHNVMYWYQQKSSQAPKLLFHYYDKDFNNEADTPDNFQSRRPNTSFCFLDIRSPGLGDTAMYLCATSRERGQGNEKLFFGSGTQLSVL.

The gene calls are TRBV7-9 and TRBJ1-2; 7 bases match TRBD1. V shed 5 bases, J shed 10 bases, and the junction held 10 bases outside the gene matches. This CDR3 is 13 amino acids long. CDR1 SEHNR and CDR2 FQNEAQ come from the germline V gene (reference sequence). In nucleotides, the CDR3 is TGTGCCAGCAGCCAGAGACAGGGTCGCGACTACACCTTC. It yields the protein CASSQRQGRDYTF. The full variable domain, with the rest looked up from reference TRBV7-9 and TRBJ1-2, is DTGVSQNPRHKITKRGQNVTFRCDPISEHNRLYWYRQTLGQGPEFLTYFQNEAQLEKSRLLSDRFSAERPKGSFSTLEIQRTEQGDSAMYLCASSQRQGRDYTFGSGTRLTVV.

This clone came up once. The chain recombines TRBV14 with TRBJ1-5; no reliable D call. Trimming took 3 bases from V and 2 from J, leaving 5 bases between them. CDR3 length: 13 residues. The germline V gene encodes CDR1 SGHDN and CDR2 FVKESK. The CDR3 reads CASSHGGNQPQHF. The CDR3, as DNA: TGTGCCAGCAGCCACGGGGGCAATCAGCCCCAGCATTTT. The full variable domain, with the rest looked up from reference TRBV14 and TRBJ1-5, is EAGVTQFPSHSVIEKGQTVTLRCDPISGHDNLYWYRRVMGKEIKFLLHFVKESKQDESGMPNNRFLAERTGGTYSTLKVQPAELEDSGVYFCASSHGGNQPQHFGDGTRLSIL.

V is TRBV15 and J is TRBJ1-2; D remains unclear. Trimming took 5 bases from V and 0 from J, leaving 7 bases between them. This CDR3 spans 13 amino acids. CDR1 and CDR2 from the germline V gene are LNHNV and YYDKDF (reference sequence). The CDR3 sequence: CATSSRPNYGYTF. The CDR3 DNA reads TGTGCCACCAGCTCCCGTCCTAACTATGGCTACACCTTC.

The gene calls are TRBV29-1 and TRBJ2-5, with D possibly matching TRBD1 (5 bases). V dropped 3 bases and J dropped 4 bases, with 9 bases sitting between them. CDR1 and CDR2 from the germline V gene are SQVTM and ANQGSEA. The CDR3 totals 12 residues. The CDR3 DNA reads as TGCAGCGTTGACAGGGAACGAGAGACCCAGTACTTC. This gives the protein CSVDRERETQYF.

The chain is built from TRBV30 and TRBJ2-3; D gene unclear. The germline V and J ends were trimmed by 7 bases and 3 bases, with 17 bases remaining between them. CDR3 length equals 14 residues. Germline V gives CDR1 GTSNPN, CDR2 SVGIG (reference sequence). CDR3 sequence (DNA): TGTGCCTCCTCCGGCAGGAAATGGACAGATACGCAGTATTTT. Its protein product is CASSGRKWTDTQYF.

This chain joins TRBV28 and TRBJ1-1, with TRBD1 matching 12 bases. V gave up 5 bases and J gave up 4 bases; unmatched junction bases: 8. CDR1 and CDR2 (germline): MDHEN, SYDVKM. The CDR3 is 16 residues long. For the CDR3, the DNA is TGTGCCAGCAGTCCGACCGGGACAGGGGGCGGCACTGAAGCTTTCTTT. It specifies CASSPTGTGGGTEAFF. Looking up the rest from reference TRBV28 and TRBJ1-1 gives the full variable domain: DVKVTQSSRYLVKRTGEKVFLECVQDMDHENMFWYRQDPGLGLRLIYFSYDVKMKEKGDIPEGYSVSREKKERFSLILESASTNQTSMYLCASSPTGTGGGTEAFFGQGTRLTVV.

In its sample, this clone was seen once. The chain carries TRBV11-1 and TRBJ2-2, with D possibly matching TRBD1 (6 bases). The CDR3 consists of 18 residues. The germline gives CDR1 SGHAT, CDR2 FQDESV (reference sequence). Trimming shortened V by 2 bases and J by 2 bases, and 18 bases separated the two germline ends. The CDR3 DNA sequence: TGTGCCAGCAGCTTAAGGCGGATTACGACAGGCAACACCGGGGAGCTGTTTTTT. Amino acids: CASSLRRITTGNTGELFF.

This clone appeared many times. The chain joins TRBV4-2 to TRBJ2-3, with 12 positions matching TRBD2. J lost 4 bases, V lost 2 bases, and 7 bases had no gene match. The germline gives CDR1 LGHNA, CDR2 YNFKEQ. The CDR3 extends over 17 amino acids. Written as DNA, the CDR3 is TGTGCCAGCAGCCAAATCGGGGGACTAGCGGGTCCAGATACGCAGTATTTT. Protein: CASSQIGGLAGPDTQYF.

The chain uses TRBV10-3 and TRBJ2-1; D perhaps matches TRBD2 (5 bases). This CDR3 comprises 12 residues. V lost 8 bases to trimming and J lost 5 bases, with 10 bases between them. Germline V gene sequence: CDR1 ENHRY, CDR2 SYGVKD. CDR3 in DNA: TGTGCCATCGGCGAGGGTGACAATGAGCAGTTCTTC. Amino acid sequence: CAIGEGDNEQFF.

The chain couples TRBV28 to TRBJ2-3; 7 nucleotides agree with TRBD1. Germline-derived CDR1 and CDR2 are MDHEN and SYDVKM. The CDR3 has 13 amino acids. After removal of 5 bases from V and 11 bases from J, the junction contained 10 bases not matched to a gene. The CDR3 nucleotides read TGTGCCAGCAGTACAGGGGATGCCTCCGGGCAGTATTTT. Its translation is CASSTGDASGQYF.

This chain connects TRBV5-1 to TRBJ2-3; no firm D call. Germline-derived CDR1 and CDR2 are SGHRS and YFSETQ. Trimming removed 5 bases at V and 1 base at J, with 8 bases between. The CDR3 spans 13 residues. CDR3: CASSDTGTDTQYF. CDR3 nucleotides: TGCGCCAGCAGTGATACAGGCACAGATACGCAGTATTTT.

V usage is TRBV5-4 and J usage is TRBJ1-1, with 7 bases that match TRBD1. CDR1 is SGHNT, CDR2 YYREEE, per germline (reference sequence). V was pared by 0 bases and J by 1 base, with 3 bases of the junction left unmatched. This CDR3 has 15 amino acids. CDR3 protein: CASSLGDRQNTEAFF. Written as DNA, the CDR3 is TGTGCCAGCAGCTTGGGGGACAGACAGAACACTGAAGCTTTCTTT.

The chain carries TRBV19 and TRBJ2-7, with a possible D match to TRBD1 (6 bases). CDR1 is LNHDA, CDR2 SQIVND, per germline (reference sequence). The CDR3 consists of 13 residues. V was trimmed by 4 bases and J by 3 bases, leaving 10 bases between them. The CDR3 region is CASSKGQFYEQYV. The CDR3 nucleotides are TGTGCCAGTAGTAAGGGACAATTCTACGAGCAGTACGTC.

The chain employs TRBV5-1 and TRBJ2-5; D is ambiguous. Germline V gene lookup returns CDR1 SGHRS and CDR2 YFSETQ. The CDR3 loop spans 12 amino acids. The V end was cut by 0 bases, the J end by 7 bases, with 7 bases between. Here the CDR3 DNA reads TGCGCCAGCAGCTTGGAGCGAGGGACCCAGTACTTC. This encodes CASSLERGTQYF.

The chain is built from TRBV27 and TRBJ2-1, with 10 bases lining up with TRBD2. The CDR3 totals 15 residues. Germline CDR1 is MNHEY and CDR2 is SMNVEV (reference sequence). Trimming removed 0 bases from V and 8 bases from J; junction bases left unmatched: 4. The CDR3 nucleotides read TGTGCCAGCAGTTTATCCCTAGCGGGAGTGTATGAGCAGTTCTTC. Protein: CASSLSLAGVYEQFF.

CDR3 coding DNA: TGTGCCAGCAGCTTGGTTCGGGTCAGTTCGTATGGCTACACCTTC. Translated: CASSLVRVSSYGYTF. J is TRBJ1-2 and V is TRBV5-5; D not certain. This CDR3 comprises 15 residues. Looked up from germline, CDR1 is SGHKS and CDR2 is YYEKEE (reference sequence). The V end lost 0 bases, the J end lost 5 bases, and 14 bases lay between the germline ends.

The chain couples TRBV6-1 to TRBJ1-5; 7 bases align to TRBD1. The junction had 3 bases not matched to a gene; V was cut back by 0 bases and J by 1 base. This CDR3 region has 16 residues. The V gene's germline CDR1 is MNHNS and CDR2 SASEGT. The CDR3 here is CASSEAEGASNQPQHF. DNA for the CDR3: TGTGCCAGCAGTGAAGCTGAGGGGGCGAGCAATCAGCCCCAGCATTTT.

The chain joins TRBV7-8 to TRBJ1-1; possibly TRBD1 for D (6 bases). The CDR3 runs 15 residues. The V end lost 5 bases, the J end lost 3 bases, and 16 bases lay between the germline ends. Per germline, CDR1 SGHVS and CDR2 FQNEAQ. CDR3 sequence: CASSALQGGDTEAFF. In nucleotides, the CDR3 is TGTGCCAGCAGCGCCTTACAGGGAGGGGACACTGAAGCTTTCTTT.

The V and J genes are TRBV6-1 and TRBJ2-5; 14 bases fit TRBD2. Germline CDR1 is MNHNS and CDR2 is SASEGT. This CDR3 spans 13 amino acids. Trimming took 7 bases from V and 8 from J; bases not matched to a gene: 3. The CDR3 sequence: CASTGTSGRTQYF. CDR3 in DNA: TGTGCCAGCACGGGGACTAGCGGGAGAACCCAGTACTTC.

The chain employs TRBV4-1 and TRBJ2-2, with TRBD2 matching 14 bases. Germline-derived CDR1 and CDR2 are MGHRA and YSYEKL. After removal of 2 bases from V and 3 bases from J, the junction contained 11 bases not matched to a gene. This CDR3 region has 20 residues. The CDR3 region has the DNA TGCGCCAGCAGCCAACTGTGGACTAGCGGGAGGAATCGCTACACCGGGGAGCTGTTTTTT. It encodes CASSQLWTSGRNRYTGELFF.